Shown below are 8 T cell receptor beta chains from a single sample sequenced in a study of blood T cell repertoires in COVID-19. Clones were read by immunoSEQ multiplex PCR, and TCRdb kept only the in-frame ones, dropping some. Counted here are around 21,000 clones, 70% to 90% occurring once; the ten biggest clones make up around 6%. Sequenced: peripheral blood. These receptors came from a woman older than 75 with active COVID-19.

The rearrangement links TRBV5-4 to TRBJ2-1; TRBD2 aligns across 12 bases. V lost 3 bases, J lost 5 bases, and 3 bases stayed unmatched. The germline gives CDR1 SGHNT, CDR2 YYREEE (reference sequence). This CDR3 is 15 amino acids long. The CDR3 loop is CASSSRLAGDNEQFF. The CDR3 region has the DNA TGTGCCAGCAGCTCCCGACTAGCGGGAGACAATGAGCAGTTCTTC.

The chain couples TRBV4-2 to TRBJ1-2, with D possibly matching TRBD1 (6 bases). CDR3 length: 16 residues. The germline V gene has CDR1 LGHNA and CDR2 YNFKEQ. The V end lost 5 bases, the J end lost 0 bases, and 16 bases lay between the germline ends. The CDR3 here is CASSVTMGAANYGYTF. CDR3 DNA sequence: TGTGCCAGCAGCGTAACGATGGGGGCTGCTAACTATGGCTACACCTTC.

This CDR3 is CAISESLAGIAKNIQYF. In nucleotides, the CDR3 is TGTGCCATCAGTGAGTCACTAGCGGGGATAGCCAAAAACATTCAGTACTTC. The rearrangement links TRBV10-3 to TRBJ2-4; TRBD2 agrees at 10 bases. The CDR3 contains 17 residues. The ends lost 0 bases at V and 0 bases at J; junction bases unmatched: 2. Germline V gene lookup returns CDR1 ENHRY and CDR2 SYGVKD.

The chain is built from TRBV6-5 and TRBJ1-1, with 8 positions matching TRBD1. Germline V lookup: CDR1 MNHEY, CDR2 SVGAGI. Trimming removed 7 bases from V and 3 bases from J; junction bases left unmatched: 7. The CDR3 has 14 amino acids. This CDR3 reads CASTRQGSHTEAFF. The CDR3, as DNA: TGTGCCAGCACTAGACAGGGGTCCCACACTGAAGCTTTCTTT.

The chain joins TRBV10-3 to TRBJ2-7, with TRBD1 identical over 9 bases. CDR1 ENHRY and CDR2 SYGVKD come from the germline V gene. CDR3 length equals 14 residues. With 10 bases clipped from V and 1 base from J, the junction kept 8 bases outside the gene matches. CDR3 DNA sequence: TGTGCCACTAGAGACAGGGGGGGTTCCTACGAGCAGTACTTC. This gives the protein CATRDRGGSYEQYF.

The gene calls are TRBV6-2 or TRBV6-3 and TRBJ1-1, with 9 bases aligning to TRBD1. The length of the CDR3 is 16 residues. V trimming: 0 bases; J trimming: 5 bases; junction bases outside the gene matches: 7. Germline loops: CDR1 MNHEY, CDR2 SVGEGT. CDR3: CASSYSRTGGRTEAFF. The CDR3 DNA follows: TGTGCCAGCAGTTACTCGAGAACAGGGGGCAGGACTGAAGCTTTCTTT.

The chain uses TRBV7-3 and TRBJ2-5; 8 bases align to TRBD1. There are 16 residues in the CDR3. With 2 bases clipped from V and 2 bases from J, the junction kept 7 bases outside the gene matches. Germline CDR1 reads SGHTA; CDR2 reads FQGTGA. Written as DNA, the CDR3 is TGTGCCAGCAGCTTATTGGGGACAGGCGGACAAGAGACCCAGTACTTC. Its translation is CASSLLGTGGQETQYF.

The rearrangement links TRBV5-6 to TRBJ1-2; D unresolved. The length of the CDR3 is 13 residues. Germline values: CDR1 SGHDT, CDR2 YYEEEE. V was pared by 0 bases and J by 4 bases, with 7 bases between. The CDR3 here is CASSLARSYGYTF. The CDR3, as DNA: TGTGCCAGCAGCTTGGCCAGAAGCTATGGCTACACCTTC.